Listed here is a single T cell receptor (beta chain). Its target is unknown. These data come from a study of stem cell transplantation in POMP-related autoinflammatory disease. Findings and limits, study-wide: Unique TRB V-J gene pairings were limited in number in patients with PRAID. Across all analyzed T-cell subsets, patients with PRAID tended toward reduced diversity and increased clonality.

Germline-derived CDR1 and CDR2 are SGHKS and YYEKEE (reference sequence). The CDR3 loop spans 15 amino acids. Trimming shortened V by 4 bases and J by 4 bases, and 15 bases separated the two germline ends. Generated by immunoSEQ multiplex PCR, the TCRdb table keeps only in-frame clones and is missing some. The table has over 60,000 clones, more than 75% seen once. The J gene is TRBJ1-5, the V gene TRBV5-5; D is possibly TRBD1 (5 bases). This sample comprised CD4+ T cells from PBMCs, obtained after stem cell transplantation. The receptor's source is a human patient with POMP-related autoinflammation and immune dysregulation (PRAID). The graft donor may have given rise to some T cells. Written as DNA, the CDR3 is TGTGCCAGCAGCCGGCAGGTGGGGGGGAATCAGCCCCAGCATTTT. It encodes CASSRQVGGNQPQHF.